This TCR beta chain comes out of a study of beta chain features in type 1 diabetes. About the research overall: Patients and healthy donors were similar in age, gender and cell yields. Study-wide findings and caveats: The question of HLA type influencing TCRB rearrangement was one that remained unresolved here.

Per the germline V gene, CDR1 is SGHVS and CDR2 is FNYEAQ. V was shortened by 5 bases and J by 6 bases, with 13 bases between the two germline ends. The CDR3 is 14 residues long. Heparinised blood was drawn once per donor, averaging approximately 100 mL. This clone was seen more than once but under ten times. Its antigen remains unknown. Since all of the isolated RNA was reverse transcribed, expressed TCRB transcripts were what got sequenced. Libraries were prepared by immunoSEQ multiplex PCR; TCRdb keeps only in-frame clonotypes and omits some of them. This table has over 15,000 clones, approximately 55% appearing once.

V usage is TRBV7-6 and J usage is TRBJ2-2, with D perhaps TRBD2 (5 bases). The receptor was isolated from a young woman in good health. Source material: stem cell memory CD4+ T cells from blood. The DNA of the CDR3 is TGTGCCAGCAGCCCGGGAAAAATCCCCGGGGAGCTGTTTTTT. It codes for CASSPGKIPGELFF.